These T cell receptor beta chains were read from a single sample in a study of blood T cell repertoires in COVID-19. Here immunoSEQ multiplex PCR was the method, and the copy in TCRdb shows in-frame clones only, minus some. The sample holds over 150,000 clones, 60% to 80% seen once. Specimen: peripheral blood. The receptor source for this set is a woman in her seventies with acute or convalescent COVID-19. CDR3s include the opening cysteine and the closing phenylalanine or tryptophan. A D gene is named only where the DNA matches it firmly. Rows may omit the clone size; those that give it use once, few, many or a size class.

few	TRBD1	TRBV6-5	TRBJ2-5	TGTGCCAGCAGCTCGGGACAGGCCACCCAGTACTTC	CASSSGQATQYF
NA	NA	TRBV9	TRBJ1-2	TGTGCCAGCAGCCCGGGACAAAGAGGGGGCTACACCTTC	CASSPGQRGGYTF
NA	NA	TRBV12-3/TRBV12-4	TRBJ2-3	TGTGCCAGCAGTTTGAGGGATACGCAGTATTTT	CASSLRDTQYF
once	TRBD2	TRBV30	TRBJ2-3	TGTGCCTCCCGGGGGGTCCTCCGCGCAGATACGCAGTATTTT	CASRGVLRADTQYF
once	TRBD1	TRBV2	TRBJ1-4	TGTGCCAGCAGTGGACAGGGAGCAACTAATGAAAAACTGTTTTTT	CASSGQGATNEKLFF
NA	NA	TRBV27	TRBJ2-3	TGTGCCAGCAGTTTTAACAGGGCAGATACGCAGTATTTT	CASSFNRADTQYF
NA	TRBD2	TRBV10-3	TRBJ2-7	TGTGCCATCAGCACCGGGACTAGCTCCTACGAGCAGTACTTC	CAISTGTSSYEQYF
NA	TRBD2	TRBV19	TRBJ2-1	TGTGCCAGTAGTATAGTGGGACTAGCGGACAATGAGCAGTTCTTC	CASSIVGLADNEQFF
NA	NA	TRBV3-1/TRBV3-2	TRBJ2-7	TGTGCCAGCAGCCAATTAGCGCGTGGAAACTACGAGCAGTACTTC	CASSQLARGNYEQYF
NA	NA	TRBV10-1	TRBJ1-1	TGCGCCAGCAGTGATGTTGGACACAGGAACACTGAAGCTTTCTTT	CASSDVGHRNTEAFF
NA	NA	TRBV7-9	TRBJ1-4	TGTGCCAGCAGCTTTACACAGGGTGTTAATGAAAAACTGTTTTTT	CASSFTQGVNEKLFF
NA	TRBD1	TRBV2	TRBJ2-6	TGTGCCAGCAGTGGGACAGGGCTTGGGGCCAACGTCCTGACTTTC	CASSGTGLGANVLTF
NA	TRBD1	TRBV9	TRBJ1-1	TGTGCCAGCAAACCCCAACAGGGGTCTGAAGCTTTCTTT	CASKPQQGSEAFF
once	NA	TRBV28	TRBJ1-3	TGTGCCAGCAGTCATCACCAGGGGTCAAACACCATATATTTT	CASSHHQGSNTIYF
NA	NA	TRBV12-3/TRBV12-4	TRBJ2-1	TGTGCCAGCAGTTTACTTCCGGTGAATGAGCAGTTCTTC	CASSLLPVNEQFF
NA	TRBD2	TRBV19	TRBJ2-4	TGTGCCAGTAGTCCTGCTGGGGTAGCGGGAGTAGGATCCAAAAACATTCAGTACTTC	CASSPAGVAGVGSKNIQYF
NA	NA	TRBV27	TRBJ2-5	TGTGCCAGCAGACCCATAGACCCTCTGGGGCCGCTAGAGACCCAGTACTTC	CASRPIDPLGPLETQYF
NA	TRBD2	TRBV11-2	TRBJ2-7	TGTGCCAGCGCCACCTTAGCGGGGGCCTACGAGCAGTACTTC	CASATLAGAYEQYF
once	NA	TRBV27	TRBJ1-6	TGTGCCAGCAGTTTAGGGGCAGGGGCTCGATCTAATTCACCCCTCCACTTT	CASSLGAGARSNSPLHF
NA	TRBD1	TRBV10-1	TRBJ1-2	TGCGCCAGCAGTCGACAGGGGGCTTATGGCTACACCTTC	CASSRQGAYGYTF
NA	NA	TRBV5-4	TRBJ2-1	TGTGCGACTAAAGTCAGCTCCTACAATGAGCAGTTCTTC	CATKVSSYNEQFF
once	NA	TRBV7-2	TRBJ2-5	TGTGCCAGCAGCGAACTGCAAGAGACCCAGTACTTC	CASSELQETQYF
few	NA	TRBV20-1	TRBJ2-1	TGCAGTGCTAGTTCGCGAGATGAGCAGTTCTTC	CSASSRDEQFF
few	NA	TRBV12-3/TRBV12-4	TRBJ1-4	TGTGCCAGCAGTTTTCTAAATGAAAAACTGTTTTTT	CASSFLNEKLFF
NA	TRBD1	TRBV3-1/TRBV3-2	TRBJ1-2	TGTGCCAGCAGCCAAAAAGGGACAGTCGGAGGCTACACCTTC	CASSQKGTVGGYTF
NA	TRBD2	TRBV19	TRBJ2-4	TGTGCCAGTAGTATGTTTGCGGGAGTTGGGATAAGAGGCAAAAACATTCAGTACTTC	CASSMFAGVGIRGKNIQYF
NA	TRBD1	TRBV15	TRBJ2-7	TGTGCCACCAGCCAGGACAGGAGACCCTACGAGCAGTACTTC	CATSQDRRPYEQYF
NA	NA	TRBV3-1/TRBV3-2	TRBJ2-1	TGTGCCAGCAGCCAAGGGACTTTCCTGAGCTCCTACAATGAGCAGTTCTTC	CASSQGTFLSSYNEQFF